One and the same sample provided the 6 T cell receptor beta chains below, sequenced in a study of Ad26.COV2.S vaccination and SARS-CoV-2 variants. Documented treatment: roughly 19 received Ad26.COV2.S at low or high dose, single or two shots; 5 received placebo; per-sample allocation not given. All samples were drawn on day 63, counting from the first vaccine or placebo injection. Only in-frame clones appear in the TCRdb table, and some are missing; sequencing was by immunoSEQ multiplex PCR. The repertoire holds about 400,000 clones, with around 93% as singletons. The sequencing here drew on peripheral blood, taken in a trial of Ad26.COV2.S vaccine versus placebo. Receptors originate from a person aged 18-65 years who received the Ad26.COV2.S COVID-19 vaccine or a placebo.

The chain couples TRBV7-9 to TRBJ2-7; D might be TRBD1 (5 bases). This CDR3 has 15 residues. From germline, CDR1 is SEHNR and CDR2 FQNEAQ (reference sequence). Trimming removed 1 base from V and 7 bases from J, with 17 bases in between. CDR3 sequence reads: CASSLGIGAAREQYF. In DNA form, the CDR3 reads TGTGCCAGCAGCTTAGGTATTGGGGCCGCTAGGGAGCAGTACTTC. Looking up the rest from reference TRBV7-9 and TRBJ2-7 gives the full variable domain: DTGVSQNPRHKITKRGQNVTFRCDPISEHNRLYWYRQTLGQGPEFLTYFQNEAQLEKSRLLSDRFSAERPKGSFSTLEIQRTEQGDSAMYLCASSLGIGAAREQYFGPGTRLTVT.

The sample holds a few counts of this clone. V gene TRBV5-5 combines with J gene TRBJ2-1, with 7 bases identical to TRBD1. Germline assignment: CDR1 SGHKS and CDR2 YYEKEE (reference sequence). The CDR3 extends over 16 amino acids. Trimming removed 5 bases from V and 7 bases from J; junction bases left unmatched: 15. CDR3 residues: CASSPRQGSFLNEQFF. CDR3 DNA sequence: TGTGCCAGCAGTCCTAGACAGGGATCTTTCTTGAATGAGCAGTTCTTC.

This chain connects TRBV4-3 to TRBJ2-1; 7 bases are shared with TRBD1. V lost 2 bases and J lost 7; bases outside the gene matches: 8. The CDR3 totals 15 residues. CDR1 LGHNA and CDR2 YSLEER come from the germline V gene. This CDR3 is CASSQSGQLRNEQFF. CDR3 nucleotide sequence: TGCGCCAGCAGCCAATCGGGACAGCTAAGAAATGAGCAGTTCTTC.

In its sample, this clone was seen once. This chain connects TRBV2 to TRBJ2-7; weak D call: TRBD2 (5 bases). Per the germline V gene, CDR1 is SNHLY and CDR2 is FYNNEI. The CDR3 spans 14 residues. V was cut by 3 bases and J by 4 bases, with 13 bases left in between. In nucleotides, the CDR3 is TGTGCCAGCAGTGACTGGACTCGGACTTACGAGCAGTACTTC. Protein product: CASSDWTRTYEQYF. The whole variable domain, remainder taken from reference TRBV2 and TRBJ2-7, is EPEVTQTPSHQVTQMGQEVILRCVPISNHLYFYWYRQILGQKVEFLVSFYNNEISEKSEIFDDQFSVERPDGSNFTLKIRSTKLEDSAMYFCASSDWTRTYEQYFGPGTRLTVT.

The V and J genes are TRBV27 and TRBJ2-3; the match to TRBD2 covers 9 bases. With V trimmed by 5 bases and J by 6 bases, 9 bases remained unmatched. Germline CDR1 MNHEY, CDR2 SMNVEV (reference sequence). CDR3 size: 15 residues. CDR3 amino acids: CASSTPGLAADTQYF. The CDR3 DNA sequence: TGTGCCAGCAGTACACCGGGACTAGCAGCTGATACGCAGTATTTT.

V and J are TRBV28 and TRBJ2-1, with 10 bases fitting TRBD2. This CDR3 has 17 residues. Germline values: CDR1 MDHEN, CDR2 SYDVKM. With V trimmed by 2 bases and J by 4 bases, 8 bases remained unmatched. The CDR3: CASSLVASGGRYNEQFF. The DNA of the CDR3 is TGTGCCAGCAGTTTAGTGGCTAGCGGGGGCCGTTACAATGAGCAGTTCTTC.